The source of this T cell receptor (beta chain) is a study of blood T cell repertoires in COVID-19. Study-wide context: T cells, B-cell-depleted T cells, or PBMCs supplied cDNA or gDNA.

This clone turned up a few times. V was trimmed by 3 bases and J by 8 bases, leaving 14 bases between them. Germline-derived CDR1 and CDR2 are MNHEY and SMNVEV (reference sequence). This CDR3 has 13 residues. The method was immunoSEQ multiplex PCR; TCRdb's version includes in-frame clones alone and lacks a portion of them. In the table there are over 250,000 clones, roughly 80% of which are singletons. This sequence was found in a woman aged 45 to 65 who had recovered from COVID-19. The chain couples TRBV27 to TRBJ2-7; D might be TRBD1 (5 bases). Sequencing input: peripheral blood. The chain's CDR3 is CASSLDKAFKQYF. The CDR3 coding sequence is TGTGCCAGCAGTTTGGACAAAGCCTTCAAGCAGTACTTC.